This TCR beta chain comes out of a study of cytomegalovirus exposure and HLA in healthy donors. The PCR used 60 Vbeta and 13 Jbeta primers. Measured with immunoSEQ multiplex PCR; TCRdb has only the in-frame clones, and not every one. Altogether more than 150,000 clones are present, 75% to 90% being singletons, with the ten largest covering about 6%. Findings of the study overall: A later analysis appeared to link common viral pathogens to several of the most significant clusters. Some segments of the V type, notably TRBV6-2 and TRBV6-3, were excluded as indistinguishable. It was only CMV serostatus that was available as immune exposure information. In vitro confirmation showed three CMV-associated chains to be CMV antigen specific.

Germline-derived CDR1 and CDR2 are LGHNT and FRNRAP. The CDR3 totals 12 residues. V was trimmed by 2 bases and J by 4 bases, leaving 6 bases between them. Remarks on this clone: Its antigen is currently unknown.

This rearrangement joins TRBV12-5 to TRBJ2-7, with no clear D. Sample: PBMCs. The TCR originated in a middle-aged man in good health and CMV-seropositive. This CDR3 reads CASGLPSYEQYF. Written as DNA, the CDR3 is TGTGCTAGTGGTTTGCCCTCGTACGAGCAGTACTTC.